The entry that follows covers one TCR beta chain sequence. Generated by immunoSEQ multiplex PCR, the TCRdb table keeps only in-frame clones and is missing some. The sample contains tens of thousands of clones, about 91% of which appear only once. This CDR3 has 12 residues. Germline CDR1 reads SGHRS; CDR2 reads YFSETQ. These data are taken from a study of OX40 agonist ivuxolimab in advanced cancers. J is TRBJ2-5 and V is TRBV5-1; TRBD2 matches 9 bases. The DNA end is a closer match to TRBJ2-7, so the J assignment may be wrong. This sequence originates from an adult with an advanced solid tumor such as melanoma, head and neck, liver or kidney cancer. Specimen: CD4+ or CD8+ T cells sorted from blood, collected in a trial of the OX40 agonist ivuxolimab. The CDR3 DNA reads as TGCGCCAGCAGGCGGGAGGGAAACGAGCAGTACTTC. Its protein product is CASRREGNEQYF.